This T cell receptor beta chain was profiled in a study of T cells expressing NK-cell markers. For the study at large: Seven donors tested HCMV-seropositive and one tested seronegative among the eight sequenced. Study observations and caveats: Dominance of the CD3+CD56-NKG2C+ fraction by these clonotypes also held in four donors.

In regard to this clonotype: Its antigen is currently unknown.

Using the 5' RACE reads, TCRdb records one entry per CDR3 protein without DNA. This sample's clone table lists approximately 15,000 distinct CDR3 sequences. CDR1 MNHEY and CDR2 SMNVEV come from the germline V gene (reference sequence). This CDR3 is built from 15 residues. What was sequenced was blood T cells: a sorted CD56 or NKG2C T cell subset, CD4+ or CD8+ T cells, or bulk PBMC T cells (not recorded which). The receptor was isolated from a man between 18 and 69 years old in good health. This sequence joins TRBV27 and TRBJ2-4; TCRdb selects TRBD1, and the lack of DNA leaves this call unchecked. The CDR3 sequence: CASSLTSRQGDIQYF.